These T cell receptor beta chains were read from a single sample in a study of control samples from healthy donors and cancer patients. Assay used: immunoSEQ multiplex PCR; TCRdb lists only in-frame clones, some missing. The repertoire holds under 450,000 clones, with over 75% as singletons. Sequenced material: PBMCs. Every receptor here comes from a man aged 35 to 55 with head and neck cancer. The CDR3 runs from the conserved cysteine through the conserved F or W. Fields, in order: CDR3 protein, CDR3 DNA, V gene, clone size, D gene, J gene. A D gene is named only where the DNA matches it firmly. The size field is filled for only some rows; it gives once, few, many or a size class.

CASSPKGLAGGTGELFF,TGTGCCAGCAGTCCCAAGGGACTAGCGGGGGGCACCGGGGAGCTGTTTTTT,TRBV5-4,NA,TRBD2,TRBJ2-2
CASSLVGGHTGELFF,TGCGCCAGCAGCTTGGTGGGGGGCCACACCGGGGAGCTGTTTTTT,TRBV5-1,NA,NA,TRBJ2-2
CASSELGETQYF,TGCGCCAGCAGTGAGCTCGGGGAGACCCAGTACTTC,TRBV10-1,NA,NA,TRBJ2-5
CASSFSLTGAEAFF,TGTGCCAGCAGCTTTAGCTTGACAGGGGCGGAAGCTTTCTTT,TRBV5-8,few,TRBD1,TRBJ1-1
CASSPRTSANEQFF,TGTGCCAGTAGTCCGAGGACTAGCGCGAATGAGCAGTTCTTC,TRBV19,NA,TRBD2,TRBJ2-1
CASSPRTSGGYNEQFF,TGTGCCAGCAGCCCCCGAACTAGCGGGGGCTACAATGAGCAGTTCTTC,TRBV3-1/TRBV3-2,NA,TRBD2,TRBJ2-1
CATRWGASYNEQFF,TGTGCCACCCGATGGGGGGCCTCCTACAATGAGCAGTTCTTC,TRBV19,once,NA,TRBJ2-1
CASSYRFIDEQFF,TGTGCCAGCAGTTACAGGTTTATCGATGAGCAGTTCTTC,TRBV6-5,NA,NA,TRBJ2-1
CATSDYSTDPLRETQYF,TGTGCCACCAGTGACTATTCGACAGACCCTTTGAGAGAGACCCAGTACTTC,TRBV24-1,once,NA,TRBJ2-5
CASSHPRETQYF,TGTGCCAGCAGCCACCCCCGGGAGACCCAGTACTTC,TRBV13,NA,NA,TRBJ2-5
CASSQETPGGEDTQYF,TGCGCCAGCAGCCAAGAGACCCCCGGGGGAGAAGATACGCAGTATTTT,TRBV4-3,NA,NA,TRBJ2-3
CASYNPSGSYEQYF,TGTGCCAGCTATAACCCCAGCGGTTCCTACGAGCAGTACTTC,TRBV28,NA,NA,TRBJ2-7
CAWTLPGGNSPLHF,TGTGCCTGGACCCTACCAGGGGGGAATTCACCCCTCCACTTT,TRBV30,few,TRBD1,TRBJ1-6
CASSYVGDTEAFF,TGTGCCAGCAGTTACGTGGGGGATACTGAAGCTTTCTTT,TRBV6-5,NA,NA,TRBJ1-1
CASTQMRGGGGYTF,TGTGCCAGCACCCAAATGAGGGGAGGGGGGGGCTACACCTTC,TRBV3-1/TRBV3-2,NA,NA,TRBJ1-2
CASSDGTGYPGYTF,TGTGCCAGCAGTGACGGGACAGGGTATCCGGGCTACACCTTC,TRBV6-1,NA,TRBD1,TRBJ1-2
CASSLSLGGQREQYF,TGTGCCAGCAGTTTATCTCTGGGGGGCCAGCGGGAGCAGTACTTC,TRBV27,NA,NA,TRBJ2-7
CASSNSGRDPRRNIQYF,TGTGCCAGCAGCAACTCGGGTAGGGACCCACGAAGGAACATTCAGTACTTC,TRBV6-2/TRBV6-3,NA,NA,TRBJ2-4
CASGPGQGGGYNEQFF,TGTGCTAGTGGTCCCGGACAGGGAGGAGGGTACAATGAGCAGTTCTTC,TRBV12-5,NA,TRBD1,TRBJ2-1
CASSYNGRAHEQYF,TGTGCCAGCAGTTATAACGGGAGGGCTCATGAGCAGTACTTC,TRBV6-5,NA,TRBD2,TRBJ2-7
CASSLGLLGYEQYF,TGCGCCAGCAGCTTGGGACTCCTCGGCTACGAGCAGTACTTC,TRBV5-1,NA,NA,TRBJ2-7
CASSPTTGGTDTQYF,TGTGCCAGCAGCCCTACGACAGGGGGAACAGATACGCAGTATTTT,TRBV27,NA,TRBD1,TRBJ2-3
CASSVAGSQETQYF,TGTGCCAGCAGCGTAGCGGGCTCCCAAGAGACCCAGTACTTC,TRBV9,NA,NA,TRBJ2-5
CASGLVGAGTFIYGYTF,TGTGCTAGTGGTTTAGTCGGGGCAGGGACGTTTATCTATGGCTACACCTTC,TRBV12-5,NA,NA,TRBJ1-2
CASSPQGTSGNTIYF,TGTGCCAGCAGCCCTCAGGGGACATCCGGAAACACCATATATTTT,TRBV7-2,NA,NA,TRBJ1-3
CASARESLNSPLHF,TGCGCCAGCGCCCGGGAAAGTCTTAATTCACCCCTCCACTTT,TRBV5-1,once,NA,TRBJ1-6
CASSLEFEDRVTGELFF,TGTGCCAGCAGCTTGGAGTTCGAGGACAGGGTGACCGGGGAGCTGTTTTTT,TRBV5-6,NA,TRBD1,TRBJ2-2
CSARDGEQYF,TGCAGTGCTAGAGATGGGGAGCAGTACTTC,TRBV20-1,NA,NA,TRBJ2-7
CASSELHGEQFF,TGTGCCAGCAGTGAACTTCACGGGGAGCAGTTCTTC,TRBV25-1,NA,NA,TRBJ2-1
CASSPALAGQGINEKLFF,TGTGCCAGCTCTCCAGCCCTTGCCGGACAGGGAATAAACGAAAAACTGTTTTTT,TRBV18,NA,TRBD1,TRBJ1-4
CASSEARNTVYGYTF,TGTGCCAGCAGTGAAGCCAGGAATACGGTCTATGGCTACACCTTC,TRBV6-1,NA,NA,TRBJ1-2
CASSSGLAGSTDTQYF,TGTGCCAGCAGCTCGGGACTAGCGGGAAGCACAGATACGCAGTATTTT,TRBV4-2,NA,TRBD2,TRBJ2-3
CASSLYPGGILKTQYF,TGTGCCAGCAGTTTATACCCAGGGGGCATCTTGAAGACCCAGTACTTC,TRBV27,NA,TRBD1,TRBJ2-5
CASSLDGQGQETQYF,TGCGCCAGCAGCTTGGACGGGCAGGGTCAAGAGACCCAGTACTTC,TRBV5-1,NA,NA,TRBJ2-5
CASSPQLPGDSIYF,TGTGCCAGCAGTCCTCAACTTCCGGGAGATTCAATATATTTT,TRBV28,NA,NA,TRBJ1-3
CASSYQRTDTQYF,TGTGCCAGCAGTTACCAACGCACAGATACGCAGTATTTT,TRBV6-2/TRBV6-3,NA,NA,TRBJ2-3
CASSHLGSQETQYF,TGTGCCAGCAGCCATCTCGGGAGCCAAGAGACCCAGTACTTC,TRBV3-1/TRBV3-2,NA,NA,TRBJ2-5
CASSELGGANVPYF,TGTGCCAGCAGTGAACTAGGCGGAGCCAATGTTCCTTACTTC,TRBV2,NA,NA,TRBJ2-5
CASSRAEGFTRELFF,TGTGCCAGTAGTCGGGCCGAAGGGTTTACCAGGGAGCTGTTTTTT,TRBV19,NA,NA,TRBJ2-2
CASSSRGAGTGELFF,TGCGCCAGCAGCTCGCGGGGGGCTGGAACCGGGGAGCTGTTTTTT,TRBV5-1,NA,TRBD2,TRBJ2-2
CASSGTGGSTNQPQHF,TGTGCCAGCAGCGGGACAGGGGGCTCTACCAATCAGCCCCAGCATTTT,TRBV5-6,NA,TRBD1,TRBJ1-5
CASSLVDRGAYEQYF,TGTGCCAGCAGCTTAGTAGACAGGGGCGCATACGAGCAGTACTTC,TRBV7-9,NA,TRBD1,TRBJ2-7
CASSSWLNSPAGTNEKLFF,TGTGCCAGCAGTTCCTGGCTAAATTCTCCCGCGGGGACTAATGAAAAACTGTTTTTT,TRBV28,few,NA,TRBJ1-4